This T cell receptor beta chain was found in a study of blood T cell repertoires in COVID-19. Sequenced by immunoSEQ multiplex PCR; TCRdb stores in-frame clones only, minus some. This table holds just under 350,000 clones, around 83% found once. From germline, CDR1 is SGHAT and CDR2 FQNNGV. V lost 2 bases to trimming and J lost 6 bases, with 10 bases between them. This CDR3 contains 14 residues. The sequenced sample was peripheral blood. The TCR originated in a man aged 25-45 years with active or convalescent COVID-19. The chain uses TRBV11-2 and TRBJ2-2; possible D gene TRBD2, 5 bases. The CDR3 sequence: CASSLSDFPGELFF. CDR3 sequence (DNA): TGTGCCAGCAGCTTATCGGACTTCCCCGGGGAGCTGTTTTTT.